This TCR beta chain comes out of a study of cytomegalovirus exposure and HLA in healthy donors. Study overall: The 100 to 150 validation repertoires and the roughly 680 first-cohort repertoires shared a platform, a later analysis reported. Whole-study results and caveats: Subsequent analysis revealed that first-cohort TCR clusters tended to co-occur in the 120 or so validation repertoires. According to reports, the classifier identified cytomegalovirus status with high specificity and sensitivity. Cytomegalovirus association was assigned to about 150 TCR beta chains.

Profiling relied on immunoSEQ multiplex PCR, and the TCRdb table lists in-frame clones only, not all of them. The sample comprises hundreds of thousands of clones, roughly 84% of which are singletons, and roughly 2% rests with the top ten. Notes on this clone: Antigen unknown.

The source of this sequence is a woman between 18 and 29 years old in good health and CMV-seropositive. Sequenced: PBMCs.

In DNA, the CDR3 is TGCGCCAGCAGCTTGAACGCGGGGCTGAGCTCCTACGAGCAGTACTTC. This translates into CASSLNAGLSSYEQYF. This rearrangement joins TRBV5-1 to TRBJ2-7; TRBD2 might be the D (6 bases). Germline lookup yields CDR1 SGHRS and CDR2 YFSETQ. Trimming left V 1 base short and J 0 bases short, with 14 bases between. This CDR3 is built from 16 residues.